These 7 T cell receptor beta chains were all obtained from the same sample, sequenced in a study of T cell changes during pregnancy in multiple sclerosis. Sequencing was performed with immunoSEQ multiplex PCR; in TCRdb, only in-frame clones are kept and a portion is missing. The sample holds 89,000 or so clones; over 80% are singletons and the top ten take around 3.3%. The material was PBMCs, obtained in the first trimester of pregnancy. These TCRs come from a female donor in good health, serving as a control in a pregnancy study. Some clones in this sample may be carry-over from other donors' samples.

This sequence joins TRBV5-1 and TRBJ1-1, with 9 bases matching TRBD1. This CDR3 is built from 14 residues. V lost 5 bases, J lost 7 bases, and 9 bases stayed unmatched. Germline CDR1 reads SGHRS; CDR2 reads YFSETQ. The CDR3 nucleotides read TGCGCCAGCAGACCAGGACAGGGGCGGAATGAAGCTTTCTTT. Its translation is CASRPGQGRNEAFF.

V usage is TRBV6-5 and J usage is TRBJ2-5, with 9 bases matching TRBD2. The length of the CDR3 is 15 residues. With V trimmed by 4 bases and J by 3 bases, 6 bases remained unmatched. The V gene's germline CDR1 is MNHEY and CDR2 SVGAGI. CDR3 loop: CASSSAVAGEETQYF. The DNA of the CDR3 is TGTGCCAGCAGTTCAGCGGTAGCGGGGGAAGAGACCCAGTACTTC.

This clone showed up just once. The V and J genes are TRBV5-4 and TRBJ2-5; D is undetermined. Trimming left V 0 bases short and J 2 bases short, with 5 bases between. This CDR3 is 13 amino acids long. From germline, CDR1 is SGHNT and CDR2 YYREEE (reference sequence). CDR3 residues: CASSLGSQETQYF. The CDR3 coding sequence is TGTGCCAGCAGCTTGGGCAGTCAAGAGACCCAGTACTTC.

This chain connects TRBV27 to TRBJ2-2, with 14 nucleotides matching TRBD2. This CDR3 spans 19 amino acids. In germline, CDR1 is MNHEY, CDR2 SMNVEV (reference sequence). The V segment lost 8 bases and the J segment 4 bases; nucleotides outside the gene matches: 15. Here the CDR3 DNA reads TGTGCCAGCTTCCGGGGGGGAGGACTAGCGGGAGGACCCACCGGGGAGCTGTTTTTT. Translated: CASFRGGGLAGGPTGELFF.

The chain couples TRBV6-1 to TRBJ1-6, with D maybe TRBD1 (5 bases). The CDR3 spans 18 residues. Germline values: CDR1 MNHNS, CDR2 SASEGT. V gave up 4 bases and J gave up 1 base, with 17 bases separating them. DNA of the CDR3: TGTGCCAGCAGTGGGCGTGGGGGGTTTGGGTCCTATAATTCACCCCTCCACTTT. It translates to CASSGRGGFGSYNSPLHF.

The chain recombines TRBV28 with TRBJ2-1; possibly TRBD1 for D (6 bases). Germline loops: CDR1 MDHEN, CDR2 SYDVKM. The CDR3 length is 16 residues. Deletions cut 8 bases from V and 0 bases from J, with 17 bases between. The CDR3 reads CASVVEGGSSYNEQFF. The CDR3 bases are TGTGCCAGCGTGGTGGAAGGGGGTAGCTCCTACAATGAGCAGTTCTTC.

This chain joins TRBV28 and TRBJ1-4; D perhaps matches TRBD1 (6 bases). Trimming shortened V by 6 bases and J by 4 bases, and 15 bases separated the two germline ends. This CDR3 has 15 amino acids. Germline lookup yields CDR1 MDHEN and CDR2 SYDVKM. The CDR3, as DNA: TGTGCCAGCAGAACTCAGAGGGGGGGTAATGAAAAACTGTTTTTT. Its protein product is CASRTQRGGNEKLFF.